Shown below are 15 T cell receptor beta chains from a single sample sequenced in a study of T cell responses to AZD1222 COVID-19 vaccine. Sequencing used immunoSEQ multiplex PCR; TCRdb keeps in-frame clones, though not all of them. The sample has around 31,000 clones, 90% to 95% seen once. Sequences were derived from peripheral blood, sampled on day 0 of AZD1222 vaccination. These receptors originate from an adult in good health.

The chain employs TRBV19 and TRBJ1-3; 7 positions agree with TRBD1. Germline lookup yields CDR1 LNHDA and CDR2 SQIVND (reference sequence). After removal of 5 bases from V and 0 bases from J, the junction contained 4 bases not matched to a gene. The CDR3 runs 15 residues. In nucleotides, the CDR3 is TGTGCCAGTAGTTTATACAGGGGCTCTGGAAACACCATATATTTT. Its protein is CASSLYRGSGNTIYF.

Only one count was recorded for this clone. This rearrangement joins TRBV7-9 to TRBJ1-4, with 10 bases fitting TRBD1. CDR3 length: 12 amino acids. V dropped 5 bases and J dropped 12; count of bases not matched to a gene: 3. Germline V gene lookup returns CDR1 SEHNR and CDR2 FQNEAQ (reference sequence). This chain's CDR3 is CASSLDRGQLFF. For the CDR3, the DNA is TGTGCCAGCAGCCTCGACAGGGGGCAACTGTTTTTT. Filled out from reference TRBV7-9 and TRBJ1-4, the complete variable domain reads DTGVSQNPRHKITKRGQNVTFRCDPISEHNRLYWYRQTLGQGPEFLTYFQNEAQLEKSRLLSDRFSAERPKGSFSTLEIQRTEQGDSAMYLCASSLDRGQLFFGSGTQLSVL.

The count of this clone is one. The rearrangement joins TRBV7-2 to TRBJ2-5, with 9 bases identical to TRBD1. Germline CDR1 reads SGHTA; CDR2 reads FQGNSA. V shed 1 base and J 5 bases; nucleotides not matched to a gene: 5. The CDR3 runs 15 residues. The CDR3 loop is CASSLGTGDLETQYF. The CDR3 DNA is TGTGCCAGCAGCTTAGGGACAGGGGACCTCGAGACCCAGTACTTC.

The V gene is TRBV10-1, the J gene TRBJ1-6; D unresolved. V was clipped by 6 bases and J by 9 bases, with 12 bases between them. CDR3 size: 13 residues. The germline gives CDR1 WNHNN, CDR2 SYGVQD (reference sequence). The CDR3 DNA reads as TGCGCCAGCAGCCCCCAATCGAGTTCACCCCTCCACTTT. This encodes CASSPQSSSPLHF.

V and J are TRBV5-6 and TRBJ1-5; D not certain. The ends were cut back, 6 bases at V and 6 bases at J, with 10 bases in the middle. This CDR3 contains 12 residues. Germline V gene data show CDR1 as SGHDT and CDR2 as YYEEEE. The CDR3 DNA reads as TGTGCCAGCACCTTAAGGTCTCAGCCCCAGCATTTT. Translated: CASTLRSQPQHF.

The chain is built from TRBV27 and TRBJ2-3; D might be TRBD1 (6 bases). The germline V and J ends were trimmed by 2 bases and 6 bases, with 9 bases remaining between them. This CDR3 contains 13 residues. Germline CDR1 and CDR2: MNHEY and SMNVEV (reference sequence). CDR3 bases: TGTGCCAGCAGTTTAGGCAGGGGCGATACGCAGTATTTT. Protein: CASSLGRGDTQYF.

The chain is built from TRBV6-5 and TRBJ2-5; TRBD1 is a possible D gene (5 bases). V dropped 6 bases and J dropped 1 base, with 12 bases sitting between them. Germline CDR1 reads MNHEY; CDR2 reads SVGAGI. The CDR3 totals 14 residues. The CDR3 DNA reads TGTGCCAGCAGGGGCACAGGCTTCCAAGAGACCCAGTACTTC. Encoded protein: CASRGTGFQETQYF.

The J gene is TRBJ2-2, the V gene TRBV4-3, with 7 bases matching TRBD1. V lost 10 bases, J lost 2 bases, and 28 bases stayed unmatched. Germline CDR1 LGHNA, CDR2 YSLEER. This CDR3 spans 21 amino acids. CDR3 in amino acids: CATRRLPPGQSRSFNTGELFF. Here the CDR3 DNA reads TGCGCCACCCGCCGACTACCTCCGGGACAGTCAAGATCTTTTAACACCGGGGAGCTGTTTTTT.

V is TRBV7-9 and J is TRBJ1-5, with D tentatively TRBD1 (6 bases). The CDR3 spans 13 residues. V gave up 6 bases and J gave up 6 bases, with 12 bases separating them. From germline, CDR1 is SEHNR and CDR2 FQNEAQ (reference sequence). The CDR3 loop is CASSWGAGQPQHF. CDR3 DNA sequence: TGTGCCAGCAGTTGGGGGGCTGGTCAGCCCCAGCATTTT.

This chain joins TRBV6-5 and TRBJ2-3; 8 bases match TRBD2. V dropped 8 bases and J dropped 4; count of bases not matched to a gene: 5. This CDR3 is 13 amino acids long. Per the germline V gene, CDR1 is MNHEY and CDR2 is SVGAGI. The CDR3, as DNA: TGTGCCAGCCACCCAGCGGGGGCAGATACGCAGTATTTT. This translates into CASHPAGADTQYF.

The sample holds one count of this clone. This CDR3 reads CASSWDRVLSTEAFF. The CDR3 region has the DNA TGCGCCAGCAGCTGGGACAGGGTCCTGAGCACTGAAGCTTTCTTT. The chain carries TRBV5-1 and TRBJ1-1, with TRBD1 identical over 9 bases. The CDR3 is 15 amino acids. Trimming removed 3 bases from V and 4 bases from J; junction bases left unmatched: 7. CDR1 and CDR2 from the germline V gene are SGHRS and YFSETQ.

The rearrangement links TRBV6-1 to TRBJ1-3, with 9 nucleotides matching TRBD1. The CDR3 is 14 amino acids. Germline V gene data show CDR1 as MNHNS and CDR2 as SASEGT. Trimming cost V 3 bases and J 9 bases; bases outside gene matches: 6. The CDR3: CASSDGTGRTTIYF. CDR3 DNA: TGTGCCAGCAGTGACGGGACAGGGAGAACCACCATATATTTT.

The CDR3 is CASSLAGGHYGYTF. The CDR3 nucleotides are TGTGCCAGCAGCTTAGCAGGGGGCCACTATGGCTACACCTTC. This chain joins TRBV7-2 and TRBJ1-2, with 7 bases identical to TRBD1. Germline lookup yields CDR1 SGHTA and CDR2 FQGNSA. This CDR3 is 14 amino acids long. V gave up 0 bases and J gave up 3 bases; unmatched junction bases: 1. Full variable domain (remainder filled in from reference TRBV7-2 and TRBJ1-2): GAGVSQSPSNKVTEKGKDVELRCDPISGHTALYWYRQSLGQGLEFLIYFQGNSAPDKSGLPSDRFSAERTGGSVSTLTIQRTQQEDSAVYLCASSLAGGHYGYTFGSGTRLTVV.

The chain recombines TRBV7-2 with TRBJ1-2; TRBD1 agrees at 7 bases. Per germline, CDR1 SGHTA and CDR2 FQGNSA. CDR3 length: 14 residues. V dropped 0 bases and J dropped 12; count of bases not matched to a gene: 10. CDR3 loop: CASSLAQSTGEHTF. CDR3 nucleotides: TGTGCCAGCAGCTTAGCCCAATCAACAGGGGAACACACCTTC. The complete variable domain, with remaining parts taken from reference TRBV7-2 and TRBJ1-2, reads GAGVSQSPSNKVTEKGKDVELRCDPISGHTALYWYRQSLGQGLEFLIYFQGNSAPDKSGLPSDRFSAERTGGSVSTLTIQRTQQEDSAVYLCASSLAQSTGEHTFGSGTRLTVV.

V usage is TRBV5-1 and J usage is TRBJ1-6; perhaps TRBD1 as D (5 bases). This CDR3 region has 15 residues. With 4 bases removed from V and 7 bases from J, the gap between germline ends came to 15 bases. The germline CDR1 and CDR2 sequences are SGHRS and YFSETQ. The DNA for the CDR3 is TGCGCCAGCAGCACGCGGGGCGAGAGGAATTCACCCCTCCACTTT. Its protein is CASSTRGERNSPLHF.